This T cell receptor (beta chain) came from a study of control samples from healthy donors and cancer patients. Assay used: immunoSEQ multiplex PCR; TCRdb lists only in-frame clones, some missing. This sample has roughly 92,000 clones, with approximately 86% found just once. Germline CDR1 MNHEY, CDR2 SVGAGI. The V end lost 2 bases, the J end lost 2 bases, and 7 bases lay between the germline ends. This CDR3 comprises 15 residues. This clone was counted a single time. The receptor was isolated from a woman aged 50 to 60 in good health. The chain joins TRBV6-5 to TRBJ2-6, with D unresolved. Material: blood. As DNA, the CDR3 is TGTGCCAGCAGTTACACAATGACTGGGGCCAACGTCCTGACTTTC. Translation: CASSYTMTGANVLTF.